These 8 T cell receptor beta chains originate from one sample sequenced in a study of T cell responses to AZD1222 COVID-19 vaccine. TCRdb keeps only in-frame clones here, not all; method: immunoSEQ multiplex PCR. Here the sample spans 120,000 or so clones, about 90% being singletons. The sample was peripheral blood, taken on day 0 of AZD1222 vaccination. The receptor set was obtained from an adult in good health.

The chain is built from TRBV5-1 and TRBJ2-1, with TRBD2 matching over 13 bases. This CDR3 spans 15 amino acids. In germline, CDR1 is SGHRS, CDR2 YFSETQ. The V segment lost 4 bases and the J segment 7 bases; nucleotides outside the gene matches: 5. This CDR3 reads CASSTQLAGGNEQFF. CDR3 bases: TGCGCCAGCAGCACCCAACTAGCGGGGGGGAATGAGCAGTTCTTC.

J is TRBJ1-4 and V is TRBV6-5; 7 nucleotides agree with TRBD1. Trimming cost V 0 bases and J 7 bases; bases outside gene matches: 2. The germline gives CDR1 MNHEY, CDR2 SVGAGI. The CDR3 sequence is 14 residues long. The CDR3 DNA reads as TGTGCCAGCAGTTACTCAGGGGGCGGTGAAAAACTGTTTTTT. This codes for CASSYSGGGEKLFF.

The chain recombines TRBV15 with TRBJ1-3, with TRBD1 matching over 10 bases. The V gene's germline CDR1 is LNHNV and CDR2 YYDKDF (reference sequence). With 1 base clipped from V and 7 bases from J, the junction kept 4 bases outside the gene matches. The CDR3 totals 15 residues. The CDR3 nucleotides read TGTGCCACCAGCAGAGTTGGGACAGGGGAGAACACCATATATTTT. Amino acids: CATSRVGTGENTIYF. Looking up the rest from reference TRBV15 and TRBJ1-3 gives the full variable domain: DAMVIQNPRYQVTQFGKPVTLSCSQTLNHNVMYWYQQKSSQAPKLLFHYYDKDFNNEADTPDNFQSRRPNTSFCFLDIRSPGLGDTAMYLCATSRVGTGENTIYFGEGSWLTVV.

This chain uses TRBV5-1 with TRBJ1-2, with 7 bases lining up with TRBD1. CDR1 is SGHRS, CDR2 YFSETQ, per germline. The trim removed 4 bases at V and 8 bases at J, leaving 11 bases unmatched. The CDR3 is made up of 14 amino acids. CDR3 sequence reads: CASSLAPGQRGYTF. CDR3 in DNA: TGCGCCAGCAGCCTGGCCCCGGGACAGAGAGGCTACACCTTC.

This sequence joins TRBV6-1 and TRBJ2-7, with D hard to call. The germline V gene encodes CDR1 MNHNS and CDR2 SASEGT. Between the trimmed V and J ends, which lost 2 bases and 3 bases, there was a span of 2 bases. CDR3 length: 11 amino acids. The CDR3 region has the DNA TGTGCCAGCAGTGAATTCTACGAGCAGTACTTC. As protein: CASSEFYEQYF.

The CDR3 DNA follows: TGTGCCACCAGCAGCCCCTACACCGGGGAGCTGTTTTTT. Residues: CATSSPYTGELFF. The chain has TRBV15 and TRBJ2-2; D not resolved. The CDR3 covers 13 residues. Trimming removed 3 bases at V and 3 bases at J, with 5 bases between. The V gene's germline CDR1 is LNHNV and CDR2 YYDKDF (reference sequence).

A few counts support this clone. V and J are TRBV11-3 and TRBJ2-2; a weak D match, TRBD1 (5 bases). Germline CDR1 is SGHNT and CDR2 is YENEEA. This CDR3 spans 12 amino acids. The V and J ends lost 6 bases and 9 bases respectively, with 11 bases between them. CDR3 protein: CASRTGPRELFF. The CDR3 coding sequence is TGTGCCAGCAGAACAGGTCCGCGGGAGCTGTTTTTT.

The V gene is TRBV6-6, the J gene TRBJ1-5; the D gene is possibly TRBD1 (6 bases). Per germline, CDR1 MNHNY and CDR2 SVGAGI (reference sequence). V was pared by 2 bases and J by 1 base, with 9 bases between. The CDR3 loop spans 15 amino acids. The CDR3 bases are TGTGCCAGCAGTTACGAGGGGGTAAGCAATCAGCCCCAGCATTTT. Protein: CASSYEGVSNQPQHF.